A selection of T cell receptor beta chains follows, all from one sample in a study of technical replicates of blood from several donors. Some clones are missing from TCRdb's copy, which holds only in-frame ones; the method was immunoSEQ multiplex PCR. Among some 80,000 clones listed, approximately 97% were seen once. The source material was T cells isolated from PBMCs. Receptors originate from a human donor in good health. The CDR3 runs from the conserved cysteine through the conserved F or W. The order of the fields is clone size, D gene, J gene, V gene, CDR3 protein, CDR3 DNA. A D gene is named only where the DNA matches it firmly. The listing skips clone size in some rows; elsewhere it reads once, few, many or a size class.

.	TRBD1	TRBJ2-1	TRBV7-8	CASSLDRGGYNEQFF	TGTGCCAGCAGCTTGGACAGGGGAGGCTACAATGAGCAGTTCTTC
.	.	TRBJ2-7	TRBV7-9	CASTAAGDEQYF	TGTGCCAGCACCGCAGCCGGGGACGAGCAGTACTTC
.	.	TRBJ2-5	TRBV18	CASSPMYQETQYF	TGTGCCAGCTCACCTATGTACCAAGAGACCCAGTACTTC
.	.	TRBJ2-7	TRBV5-1	CASSYYGLEQYF	TGCGCCAGCAGCTACTACGGTCTCGAGCAGTACTTC
.	TRBD1	TRBJ1-1	TRBV6-6	CASMTGVFAEAFF	TGTGCCAGCATGACAGGGGTTTTTGCTGAAGCTTTCTTT
.	TRBD2	TRBJ2-3	TRBV6-1	CASSSAGADTQYF	TGTGCCAGCAGTTCCGCGGGAGCAGATACGCAGTATTTT
.	TRBD1	TRBJ1-4	TRBV2	CASSDGTGAEKLFF	TGTGCCAGCAGTGACGGGACAGGGGCTGAAAAACTGTTTTTT
.	TRBD2	TRBJ2-3	TRBV6-5	CASSYGTSGNTDTQYF	TGTGCCAGCAGTTACGGGACTAGCGGCAACACAGATACGCAGTATTTT
.	TRBD2	TRBJ2-4	TRBV10-1	CASSALDYIGRPDLAKNIQYF	TGCGCCAGCAGTGCCTTAGATTACATCGGGAGGCCCGATTTAGCCAAAAACATTCAGTACTTC
once	TRBD1	TRBJ2-5	TRBV6-5	CATVDRGWETQYF	TGTGCCACCGTGGACAGGGGATGGGAGACCCAGTACTTC
.	.	TRBJ1-1	TRBV2	CASSEFGGRNTEAFF	TGTGCCAGCAGTGAATTTGGGGGCCGGAACACTGAAGCTTTCTTT
.	.	TRBJ1-1	TRBV6-1	CASSQTAGSGEAFF	TGTGCCAGCAGTCAAACCGCAGGGTCGGGTGAAGCTTTCTTT
.	TRBD2	TRBJ2-3	TRBV7-3	CASSLTRAGGSTDTQYF	TGTGCCAGCAGCTTAACCAGAGCGGGAGGTAGCACAGATACGCAGTATTTT
.	TRBD2	TRBJ2-7	TRBV4-1	CASSQELAGFYEQYF	TGCGCCAGCAGCCAAGAACTAGCGGGATTCTACGAGCAGTACTTC
.	TRBD1	TRBJ2-1	TRBV2	CASSGALDRVADEQFF	TGTGCCAGCAGTGGGGCCTTAGACAGGGTGGCCGATGAGCAGTTCTTC
.	TRBD1	TRBJ1-4	TRBV5-8	CASSSGQVNEKLFF	TGTGCCAGCAGCTCGGGACAGGTTAATGAAAAACTGTTTTTT
.	.	TRBJ1-1	TRBV4-2	CASSQGGVTEAFF	TGTGCCAGCAGCCAAGGAGGTGTCACTGAAGCTTTCTTT
.	.	TRBJ2-7	TRBV13	CASSLMIPGEQYF	TGTGCCAGCAGCTTAATGATCCCAGGGGAGCAGTACTTC
once	TRBD2	TRBJ2-7	TRBV2	CASRGLAGVHEQYF	TGTGCCAGCAGAGGACTAGCGGGAGTTCACGAGCAGTACTTC
.	.	TRBJ1-5	TRBV11-3	CASSLTGNQPQHF	TGTGCCAGCAGCTTGACAGGCAATCAGCCCCAGCATTTT
.	TRBD2	TRBJ2-1	TRBV9	CASSYLGTSNPFF	TGTGCCAGCAGCTACCTAGGGACTAGTAATCCGTTCTTC
.	TRBD1	TRBJ2-4	TRBV30	CAWSVAGGKNIQYF	TGTGCCTGGAGTGTAGCAGGGGGCAAAAACATTCAGTACTTC
.	.	TRBJ1-3	TRBV10-3	CAISSRGNTIYF	TGTGCCATCAGTTCCAGGGGAAACACCATATATTTT
.	.	TRBJ1-1	TRBV21-1	CASSLRDRGNTEAFF	TGTGCCAGCAGCCTACGGGACAGGGGAAACACTGAAGCTTTCTTT
.	.	TRBJ1-5	TRBV19	CASSIVRQINQPQHF	TGTGCCAGTAGTATAGTGAGACAGATTAATCAGCCCCAGCATTTT
.	.	TRBJ2-4	TRBV13	CASSLESTRDIQYF	TGTGCCAGCAGCTTAGAATCCACTCGGGACATTCAGTACTTC
.	.	TRBJ1-5	TRBV7-8	CASSLNVGGGQPQHF	TGTGCCAGCAGCTTAAACGTGGGGGGGGGTCAGCCCCAGCATTTT
.	TRBD2	TRBJ2-7	TRBV5-1	CASSLVSSGTYEQYF	TGCGCCAGCAGCTTGGTGTCTAGCGGGACTTACGAGCAGTACTTC
.	.	TRBJ2-7	TRBV15	CATSSAVLYEQYF	TGTGCCACCAGCAGTGCGGTCCTCTACGAGCAGTACTTC
.	.	TRBJ1-4	TRBV15	CATSRGWDTTNEKLFF	TGTGCCACCAGCAGAGGTTGGGACACAACTAATGAAAAACTGTTTTTT
.	.	TRBJ1-5	TRBV6-1	CASRLVNQPQHF	TGTGCCAGCCGACTCGTCAATCAGCCCCAGCATTTT
once	.	TRBJ1-2	TRBV4-3	CASSQDRYYGYTF	TGCGCCAGCAGCCAGGACAGATACTATGGCTACACCTTC
.	.	TRBJ1-4	TRBV11-2	CASSEGLTTNEKLFF	TGTGCCAGCAGCGAGGGACTGACAACTAATGAAAAACTGTTTTTT
.	.	TRBJ2-7	TRBV11-3	CASSLGQGTHEQYF	TGTGCCAGCAGCTTAGGTCAGGGAACCCACGAGCAGTACTTC
.	TRBD1	TRBJ1-3	TRBV19	CASSLGTGVLSGNTIYF	TGTGCCAGTAGTCTGGGGACAGGAGTTCTCTCTGGAAACACCATATATTTT
.	TRBD2	TRBJ2-1	TRBV11-2	CASSFSGAQFF	TGTGCCAGCAGCTTCAGCGGGGCCCAGTTCTTC
.	TRBD2	TRBJ2-1	TRBV25-1	CASSGGLALSSYNEQFF	TGTGCCAGCAGTGGGGGACTAGCGCTTAGCTCCTACAATGAGCAGTTCTTC
.	.	TRBJ1-1	TRBV4-3	CASSQPGHLNTEAFF	TGCGCCAGCAGCCAACCGGGACACTTGAACACTGAAGCTTTCTTT
.	.	TRBJ2-6	TRBV6-1	CASTSGSGANVLTF	TGTGCCAGCACGTCCGGCTCTGGGGCCAACGTCCTGACTTTC
.	TRBD2	TRBJ2-7	TRBV11-2	CASSSKAGVSYEQYF	TGTGCCAGCAGCTCAAAAGCGGGAGTTTCCTACGAGCAGTACTTC
once	TRBD2	TRBJ2-1	TRBV7-6	CASSLEGLAGENEQFF	TGTGCCAGCAGCTTAGAGGGACTAGCGGGAGAGAATGAGCAGTTCTTC
.	.	TRBJ1-3	TRBV16	CASTPPGLNSGNTIYF	TGTGCCAGCACCCCACCGGGACTTAACTCTGGAAACACCATATATTTT
.	.	TRBJ2-7	TRBV6-6	CASRTGTYEQYF	TGTGCCAGCAGGACCGGGACCTACGAGCAGTACTTC
.	.	TRBJ1-3	TRBV28	CASSLGGVGNTIYF	TGTGCCAGCAGTTTGGGAGGGGTAGGAAACACCATATATTTT
.	.	TRBJ2-7	TRBV27	CASSLTLTGDEQYF	TGTGCCAGCAGTTTAACCCTGACAGGCGACGAGCAGTACTTC
.	TRBD1	TRBJ1-2	TRBV19	CASSMGIPGQGYGYTF	TGTGCCAGTAGTATGGGAATCCCGGGACAGGGCTATGGCTACACCTTC
.	TRBD1	TRBJ1-5	TRBV7-9	CASSFAGGEGQPQHF	TGTGCCAGCAGCTTTGCAGGGGGTGAAGGGCAGCCCCAGCATTTT
.	TRBD2	TRBJ2-1	TRBV2	CASSGTLQGTSGTRQSYNEQFF	TGTGCCAGCAGCGGTACCCTCCAGGGGACTAGCGGGACGAGACAATCCTACAATGAGCAGTTCTTC
.	TRBD1	TRBJ2-7	TRBV5-1	CASSLGGQGAYEQYF	TGCGCCAGCAGCTTGGGCGGACAGGGGGCCTACGAGCAGTACTTC
.	TRBD1	TRBJ1-5	TRBV4-2	CASSRSRDRAYSNQPQHF	TGTGCCAGCAGCCGGTCACGGGACAGGGCATATAGCAATCAGCCCCAGCATTTT
.	.	TRBJ1-3	TRBV21-1	CASSKAPNRDSGNTIYF	TGTGCCAGCAGCAAAGCACCAAACAGGGACAGTGGAAACACCATATATTTT
.	TRBD1	TRBJ2-1	TRBV7-9	CASSTPDRGLYNEQFF	TGTGCCAGCAGCACGCCGGACAGGGGGCTTTACAATGAGCAGTTCTTC
.	TRBD1	TRBJ2-7	TRBV6-1	CASSRDSYYEQYF	TGTGCCAGTTCCCGGGACAGTTATTACGAGCAGTACTTC